This is a list of T cell receptor beta chains from one sample in a study of blood T cell repertoires in COVID-19. The assay was immunoSEQ multiplex PCR, and TCRdb's table has in-frame clones only and misses some. The table includes hundreds of thousands of clones, around 87% detected once. Source material: peripheral blood. The origin of the receptors is a woman between 55 and 75 years old with COVID-19, enrolled during active disease. The CDR3 runs from the conserved cysteine through the conserved F or W. The order of the fields is V gene, D gene, clone size, J gene, CDR3 DNA, CDR3 protein. A D gene is named only where the DNA matches it firmly. Size is omitted from some rows. Given values are once, few, many or a class for expanded clones.

>TRBV28|NA|NA|TRBJ2-1
TGTGCCATCCAGGAGGGGCCCCGATACAATGAGCAGTTCTTC
CAIQEGPRYNEQFF
>TRBV7-8|TRBD1|NA|TRBJ2-2
TGTGCCAGCAGCTTACAGAGGACAGGGACGAACACCGGGGAGCTGTTTTTT
CASSLQRTGTNTGELFF
>TRBV6-5|NA|once|TRBJ2-5
TGTGCCAGCGGGGCGAGGGGAGGACAAGAGACCCAGTACTTC
CASGARGGQETQYF
>TRBV6-5|NA|NA|TRBJ1-6
TGTGCCAGCATAGACATCAGGGGCCCAAGGTCACCCCTCCACTTT
CASIDIRGPRSPLHF
>TRBV9|TRBD1|NA|TRBJ1-5
TGTGCCAGCAGCGTGGTGGACAGGGGTAGCAATCAGCCCCAGCATTTT
CASSVVDRGSNQPQHF
>TRBV7-8|TRBD2|NA|TRBJ2-1
TGTGCCAGCCTGAGGACTAGCGGGGTCAATGAGCAGTTCTTC
CASLRTSGVNEQFF
>TRBV5-4|TRBD2|NA|TRBJ2-7
TGTGCCAGCAGCTTGGAGGCTAGCGGCGAGCAGTACTTC
CASSLEASGEQYF
>TRBV7-3|NA|NA|TRBJ2-3
TGTGCCAGCAGCTTAATCGGCCAGGGGTCCACCACAGATACGCAGTATTTT
CASSLIGQGSTTDTQYF
>TRBV28|TRBD2|NA|TRBJ2-4
TGTGCCAGCAGGGGTTCGGGACTACCTAACATTCAGTACTTC
CASRGSGLPNIQYF
>TRBV18|TRBD1|once|TRBJ2-2
TGTGCCAGCTCACCAGGGACAGGAGGTACCGGGGAGCTGTTTTTT
CASSPGTGGTGELFF
>TRBV19|TRBD1|NA|TRBJ1-2
TGTGCCAGTAGTGCCCCCGGGACAGGTTCATATGGCTACACCTTC
CASSAPGTGSYGYTF
>TRBV30|TRBD1|NA|TRBJ1-2
TGTGCCTGGACAACGAGGACAGGGGCTCCCTATGGCTACACCTTC
CAWTTRTGAPYGYTF
>TRBV19|TRBD1|NA|TRBJ2-6
TGTGCCAGTAGTATGGAGGCAGGGGGCCCGTCTGGGGCCAACGTCCTGACTTTC
CASSMEAGGPSGANVLTF
>TRBV7-2|NA|NA|TRBJ1-1
TGTGCCAGCAGCTTGGGGCCGGGTTCCGAAGCTTTCTTT
CASSLGPGSEAFF
>TRBV7-3|TRBD1|NA|TRBJ2-7
TGTGCCAGCAGCTCTGGACAGGGATCCTACGAGCAGTACTTC
CASSSGQGSYEQYF
>TRBV5-1|TRBD1|NA|TRBJ1-2
TGCGCCAGCAGCTTGGCCGGGACAGGGGGCTATGGCTACACCTTC
CASSLAGTGGYGYTF
>TRBV19|TRBD1|NA|TRBJ1-3
TGTGCCAGTAGTCCGTTGGATTTTTGGAGGGGGCTTTCCTCTGGAAACACCATATATTTT
CASSPLDFWRGLSSGNTIYF
>TRBV28|NA|NA|TRBJ2-1
TGTGCCAGCAGTCCTTTGGGCGTGAACAATGAGCAGTTCTTC
CASSPLGVNNEQFF
>TRBV5-1|NA|NA|TRBJ2-6
TGCGCCAGCAGCGCCAGGGTCTCTGGGGCCAACGTCCTGACTTTC
CASSARVSGANVLTF
>TRBV3-1/TRBV3-2|TRBD1|once|TRBJ1-4
TGTGCCAGCAGCCCAAACCGAAGGGTGACAGGGGCGGTTGATGAAAAACTGTTTTTT
CASSPNRRVTGAVDEKLFF
>TRBV7-2|TRBD2|NA|TRBJ2-5
TGTGCCAGCAGCTTAGGGAGTAGCGGGGGGGCCGGGGAGACCCAGTACTTC
CASSLGSSGGAGETQYF
>TRBV7-2|TRBD2|NA|TRBJ2-3
TGTGCCAGCAGCCTCAGCGGGAGCCTTACTAGCACAGATACGCAGTATTTT
CASSLSGSLTSTDTQYF
>TRBV6-1|NA|NA|TRBJ1-1
TGTGCCAGCAGTGACGGGTCAGTTGGGTACACTGAAGCTTTCTTT
CASSDGSVGYTEAFF
>TRBV24-1|NA|NA|TRBJ1-4
TGTGCCACCAGTGGCCCGAACCACCAAGGGCAGGGATCTAATGAAAAACTGTTTTTT
CATSGPNHQGQGSNEKLFF
>TRBV2|TRBD1|once|TRBJ1-4
TGTGCCAGCAGTGAAATGGACCGACAGGGGTCTAATGAAAAACTGTTTTTT
CASSEMDRQGSNEKLFF
>TRBV10-3|NA|NA|TRBJ1-5
TGTGCCATCACTGCACGGGAGGACCAGCCCCAGCATTTT
CAITAREDQPQHF
>TRBV27|TRBD2|NA|TRBJ2-3
TGTGCCAGCAGTCCCGCCCCGGGAGGGTTGGGAGATACGCAGTATTTT
CASSPAPGGLGDTQYF
>TRBV19|TRBD1|NA|TRBJ2-7
TGTGCCAGTAGTATAGTACGGGACAGCGGATACGAGCAGTACTTC
CASSIVRDSGYEQYF
>TRBV12-3/TRBV12-4|TRBD1|NA|TRBJ1-6
TGTGCCAGCAGTAATTGGGACAGGGGGCGCGTGGACTTT
CASSNWDRGRVDF
>TRBV5-1|TRBD1|NA|TRBJ1-2
TGCGCCAGCAGCACCGGGACAGGGGGCGTACAGTATGGCTACACCTTC
CASSTGTGGVQYGYTF
>TRBV24-1|NA|NA|TRBJ2-5
TGTGCCACCAGCGATATGTCCGGGAAGGAGACCCAGTACTTC
CATSDMSGKETQYF
>TRBV29-1|NA|NA|TRBJ1-1
TGCAGCGTCGCCCGGGGTAGGGGGACTGAAGCTTTCTTT
CSVARGRGTEAFF
>TRBV9|NA|once|TRBJ2-7
TGTGCCAGGAGACTATCTTCTCCAAGGTACTTC
CARRLSSPRYF
>TRBV28|NA|NA|TRBJ1-5
TGTGCCAGCGTGAATAGTCAGGCCCCCGCTGATCAGCCCCAGCATTTT
CASVNSQAPADQPQHF
>TRBV3-1/TRBV3-2|NA|NA|TRBJ2-7
TGTGCCAGCAGCTCTATTTCCGGACAGATTCTCACCTACGAGCAGTACTTC
CASSSISGQILTYEQYF